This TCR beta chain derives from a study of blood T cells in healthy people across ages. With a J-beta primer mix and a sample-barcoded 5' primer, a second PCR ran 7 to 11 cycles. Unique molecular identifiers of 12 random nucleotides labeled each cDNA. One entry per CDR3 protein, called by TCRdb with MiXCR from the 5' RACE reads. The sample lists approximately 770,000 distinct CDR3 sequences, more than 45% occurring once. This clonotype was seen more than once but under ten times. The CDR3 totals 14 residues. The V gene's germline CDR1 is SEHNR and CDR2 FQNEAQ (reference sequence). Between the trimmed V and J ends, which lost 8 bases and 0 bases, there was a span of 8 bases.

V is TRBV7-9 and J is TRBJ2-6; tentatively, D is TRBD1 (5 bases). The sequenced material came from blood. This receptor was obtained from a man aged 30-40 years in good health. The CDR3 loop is CASGDSSGANVLTF. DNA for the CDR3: TGTGCCAGCGGAGACAGCTCTGGGGCCAACGTCCTGACTTTC.